This paragraph reports one T cell receptor beta chain. Primers for the PCR totalled 60 Vbeta and 13 Jbeta. Libraries were prepared by immunoSEQ multiplex PCR; TCRdb keeps only in-frame clonotypes and omits some of them. The profile shows around 200,000 clones, about 75% of them singletons. The record originates from a study of cytomegalovirus exposure and HLA in healthy donors. CDR3 length: 16 residues. CDR1 is SGHRS, CDR2 YFSETQ, per germline. J was trimmed by 4 bases and V by 4 bases; bases with no gene match: 11. The receptor was isolated from a man between 18 and 35 years old in good health and CMV-seronegative. The rearrangement joins TRBV5-1 to TRBJ2-1, with 7 bases matching TRBD2. Material: PBMCs. This CDR3 is CASSPGSGLEYNEQFF. CDR3 bases: TGCGCCAGCAGCCCGGGATCAGGACTAGAGTACAATGAGCAGTTCTTC.